This TCR beta chain was identified during a study of blood T cell repertoires in COVID-19 (dated by TCRdb to between 2020 and 2021). General notes on the study: Samples from collaborators originated in the United States, Italy and Spain and spanned both the acute and convalescent phases of COVID-19. The material from the prospective study consisted of cDNA or gDNA derived from T cells, B-cell-depleted T cells, or PBMCs. The dataset comprised deeply sampled blood TCRbeta repertoires from subjects exposed to, actively infected with, or recovered from COVID-19. The repertoires were released in a freely available public database meant as a resource for research on the immune response to SARS-CoV-2. The samples were drawn from two sources: the first 160 participants of the ongoing ImmuneRACE study, and 1,000 to 1,500 subjects contributed by 6 global collaborators. Sample metadata almost always included a de-identified subject ID, COVID-19 status, age in years and sex. Where available, HLA class I and class II types were obtained from metadata supplied by the sample provider rather than from assay-based typing. General findings and caveats noted by the study authors: Clinical and demographic metadata were provided uncurated, with the amount varying by source and participant.

As concerns this clone: Its specific antigen is unknown. No much larger clone is present one base from it, and per-base qualities are unavailable.

Measured from the cysteine to the phenylalanine, the CDR3 is 15 residues long. The sequence is cut down to CDR3 DNA, 45 bases in frame from base 1. V drops 3 bases and J drops 6 bases, leaving 17 bases in between. CDR1 SGHTA and CDR2 FQGNSA are derived from the germline V gene. TCRbeta CDR3 regions were amplified from genomic DNA using the immunoSEQ Assay, a bias-controlled multiplex PCR. As for the original processing: Nucleated cell counts per sample were estimated from amplification of reference gene primers within the assay. Sequence reads were collapsed and filtered to measure the absolute abundance of every unique TCRbeta CDR3 rearrangement. For each sample, productive Simpson clonality was calculated by taking the square root of Simpson's diversity index across productive rearrangements. TCRdb's version of the immuneACCESS table is confined to in-frame rearrangements and falls short of the full clone set. An unresolved V gene accounts for under half of the shortfall where checked; the remainder is of unknown origin. The V and J calls and clone size were taken over from that table, and D and trimming were inferred from the DNA. A total of 100,000 to 150,000 clones appear in this sample, over 70% of them only once. In total, the top ten clones hold over 2% of the sample.

The collaborating institutions used their own protocols to collect whole blood in K2EDTA tubes. For TCRbeta analysis, collaborators shipped samples in one of three forms: frozen whole blood, isolated PBMCs, or DNA extracted from either of those sample types. Sequencing was carried out using peripheral blood. The clonotype comes from a man aged 45-65 years with active COVID-19. This receptor chain uses TRBV7-2 and TRBJ1-1; a confident D gene designation cannot be given. The nucleotides are TGTGCCAGCAGCTTTGGTGCCATAAGCGGGGCTGAAGCTTTCTTT. It specifies CASSFGAISGAEAFF.